The table lists the clone carrying this TCR beta chain with a count of one. Its antigen is currently unknown. V lost 5 bases to trimming and J lost 5 bases, with 19 bases between them. Germline CDR1 and CDR2: MDHEN and SYDVKM. This CDR3 contains 15 residues. The data are from a study of cytomegalovirus exposure and HLA in healthy donors. Findings and caveats of the study: TCR beta V segments were, for the most part, productive about 87% or about 30% of the time in an earlier analysis. The majority of CMV-associated TCR beta chains were reported as apparently HLA-restricted in a later analysis. Beyond CMV serostatus, there was no information to go on about immune exposure.

PCR involved 60 Vbeta and 13 Jbeta primers. Using immunoSEQ multiplex PCR, the repertoire was profiled, and TCRdb retains in-frame clones only, with some absent. This table has 100,000 to 150,000 clones, roughly three quarters appearing once. J is TRBJ2-7 and V is TRBV28; D may be TRBD1 (6 bases). The source material was PBMCs. This TCR was recovered from a woman aged 60-75 years in good health and CMV-seronegative. The CDR3 loop reads CASSPGVTRLDEQYF. The CDR3 coding sequence is TGTGCCAGCAGTCCAGGGGTAACGAGGCTGGACGAGCAGTACTTC. Using reference TRBV28 and TRBJ2-7 for the parts outside the CDR3, the full variable domain is DVKVTQSSRYLVKRTGEKVFLECVQDMDHENMFWYRQDPGLGLRLIYFSYDVKMKEKGDIPEGYSVSREKKERFSLILESASTNQTSMYLCASSPGVTRLDEQYFGPGTRLTVT.